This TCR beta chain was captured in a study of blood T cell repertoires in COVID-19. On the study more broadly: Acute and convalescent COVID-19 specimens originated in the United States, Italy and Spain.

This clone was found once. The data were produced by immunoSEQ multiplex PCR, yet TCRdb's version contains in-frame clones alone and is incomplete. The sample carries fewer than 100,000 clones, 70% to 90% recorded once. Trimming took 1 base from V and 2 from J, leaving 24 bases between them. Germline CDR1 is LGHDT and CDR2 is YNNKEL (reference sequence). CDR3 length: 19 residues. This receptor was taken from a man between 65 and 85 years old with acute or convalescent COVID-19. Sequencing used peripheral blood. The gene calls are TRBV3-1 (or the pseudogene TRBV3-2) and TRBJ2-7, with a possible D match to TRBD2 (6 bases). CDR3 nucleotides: TGTGCCAGCAGCCAAGTAAGACTAACGGAGGGGTGGGGAACCTACGAGCAGTACGTC. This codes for CASSQVRLTEGWGTYEQYV.